These 4 T cell receptor beta chains share one sample of origin, sequenced in a study of sequential checkpoint blockade in melanoma. Using immunoSEQ multiplex PCR, the repertoire was profiled, and TCRdb retains in-frame clones only, with some absent. This table has fewer than 15,000 clones, about 65% appearing once. Treatment described: randomized to nivolumab then ipilimumab (arm A) or the reverse (arm B). The sample was CD8+ T cells sorted from blood (inferred from file names), taken from a patient given nivolumab and ipilimumab in sequence. All receptors come from a human donor with melanoma.

This chain joins TRBV9 and TRBJ1-5; no reliable D call. The germline V gene encodes CDR1 SGDLS and CDR2 YYNGEE. Trimming left V 0 bases short and J 3 bases short, with 10 bases between. This CDR3 has 15 residues. The CDR3 here is CASSVGGNLNQPQHF. The CDR3 DNA sequence: TGTGCCAGCAGCGTAGGAGGGAATCTCAATCAGCCCCAGCATTTT.

The chain joins TRBV6-4 to TRBJ1-4, with D perhaps matching TRBD1 (5 bases). Trimming took 6 bases from V and 8 from J, leaving 16 bases between them. This CDR3 is 14 amino acids long. Germline CDR1 MRHNA, CDR2 SNTAGT. Here the CDR3 reads CASRRPGGGEKLFF. CDR3 sequence (DNA): TGTGCCAGCAGACGGCCCGGGGGGGGAGAAAAACTGTTTTTT.

The chain has TRBV27 and TRBJ1-1, with TRBD1 as a possible D gene (6 bases). CDR1 is MNHEY and CDR2 is SMNVEV in the germline V gene (reference sequence). V was cut by 8 bases and J by 1 base, with 17 bases left in between. CDR3 length equals 15 residues. DNA of the CDR3: TGTGCCAGCCCCCGGGGGGGCGCAAGGAACACTGAAGCTTTCTTT. It yields the protein CASPRGGARNTEAFF.

This chain uses TRBV9 with TRBJ2-3; 8 positions match TRBD2. V was clipped by 4 bases and J by 3 bases; unmatched bases: 1. From germline, CDR1 is SGDLS and CDR2 YYNGEE. The CDR3 spans 13 residues. The CDR3 sequence: CASSSGGTDTQYF. The CDR3 coding sequence is TGTGCCAGCAGCTCGGGGGGGACAGATACGCAGTATTTT.